These 24 T cell receptor beta chains were sequenced from one sample in a study of Ad26.COV2.S vaccination and SARS-CoV-2 variants. TCRdb's copy holds only in-frame clones and misses some; the assay was immunoSEQ multiplex PCR. The data show some 520,000 clones, around 85% seen once. The treatment denotes: around 19 received Ad26.COV2.S at low or high dose, single or two shots; 5 received placebo; per-sample allocation not given. The samples date from day 63 after the first vaccine or placebo injection. The sample here was peripheral blood, taken in a trial of Ad26.COV2.S vaccine versus placebo. These receptors were obtained from a person aged 18-60 years who received the Ad26.COV2.S COVID-19 vaccine or a placebo.

The V gene is TRBV12-3 or TRBV12-4, the J gene TRBJ2-7; no reliable D call. The length of the CDR3 is 13 residues. Trimming left V 2 bases short and J 4 bases short, with 9 bases between. CDR3 DNA sequence: TGTGCCAGCAGTTTATCCAGGCTGTACGAGCAGTACTTC. Its translation is CASSLSRLYEQYF.

As for this clone: A junction end diverges from the germline sequence, so it may reflect a read error. The chain carries TRBV3-1 (or the pseudogene TRBV3-2) and TRBJ2-1; 8 nucleotides align to TRBD2. The CDR3 totals 14 residues. Germline values: CDR1 LGHDT, CDR2 YNNKEL (reference sequence). The DNA for the CDR3 is TGTGCCAGCAGTCAAGTGGGTCTAGCGGGTGAGCAGTTCTTC. This codes for CASSQVGLAGEQFF.

The rearrangement joins TRBV6-5 to TRBJ2-7; perhaps D is TRBD1 or TRBD2 (6 bases each). CDR3 size: 15 residues. Germline V gene sequence: CDR1 MNHEY, CDR2 SVGAGI. V was shortened by 8 bases and J by 0 bases, with 17 bases between the two germline ends. The CDR3 DNA sequence: TGTGCCAGCTCCCCGGGGGCGCTTACCTCCTACGAGCAGTACTTC. It yields the protein CASSPGALTSYEQYF.

The gene calls are TRBV24-1 and TRBJ2-7, with D perhaps matching TRBD1 or TRBD2 (5 bases each). CDR1 is KGHDR, CDR2 SFDVKD, per germline. The CDR3 runs 14 residues. Deletions cut 9 bases from V and 5 bases from J, with 19 bases between. CDR3 loop: CATSLGGGIHEQYF. Here the CDR3 DNA reads TGTGCCACCTCGCTTGGGGGTGGGATCCACGAGCAGTACTTC.

The chain uses TRBV29-1 and TRBJ2-2; a possible D gene is TRBD2 (5 bases). Germline CDR1 reads SQVTM; CDR2 reads ANQGSEA. V shed 0 bases and J shed 8 bases, with 19 bases lying between them. The CDR3 runs 16 residues. The DNA of the CDR3 is TGCAGCGTTGAAGAGCCCCCGGGATCGAGTAGAGGGGAGCTGTTTTTT. Amino acids: CSVEEPPGSSRGELFF.

The chain has TRBV6-4 and TRBJ2-2; 9 bases match TRBD1. The ends lost 11 bases at V and 4 bases at J; junction bases unmatched: 8. The CDR3 has 14 amino acids. Looked up from germline, CDR1 is MRHNA and CDR2 is SNTAGT. DNA of the CDR3: TGTGCCGCTCCCAACAGGGGGCCCACCGGGGAGCTGTTTTTT. Amino acid sequence: CAAPNRGPTGELFF.

The sample holds a few counts of this clone. CDR3 bases: TGTGCCAGCAGCTTACAGGAGGGAAACACCATATATTTT. Its protein product is CASSLQEGNTIYF. The chain joins TRBV5-6 to TRBJ1-3; D is possibly TRBD1 (5 bases). V lost 2 bases and J lost 4, with 7 bases in between. Germline-derived CDR1 and CDR2 are SGHDT and YYEEEE. The CDR3 is 13 residues long.

The genes are TRBV30 and TRBJ2-1; 7 bases are a match to TRBD1. Germline V gene data show CDR1 as GTSNPN and CDR2 as SVGIG (reference sequence). The V segment lost 1 base and the J segment 0 bases; nucleotides outside the gene matches: 12. This CDR3 region has 18 residues. This CDR3 reads CAWSGQGRPGSSYNEQFF. DNA of the CDR3: TGTGCCTGGAGTGGACAGGGCCGACCCGGCAGCTCCTACAATGAGCAGTTCTTC.

This clone came up once. The chain recombines TRBV7-2 with TRBJ2-3; D possibly corresponds to TRBD2 (7 bases). The CDR3 spans 15 residues. V lost 1 base, J lost 1 base, and 9 bases lay in between. The germline gives CDR1 SGHTA, CDR2 FQGNSA. CDR3 residues: CASSLGGGGTDTQYF. The CDR3 DNA reads as TGTGCCAGCAGCTTAGGAGGGGGGGGCACAGATACGCAGTATTTT. Variable domain in full (rest from reference TRBV7-2 and TRBJ2-3): GAGVSQSPSNKVTEKGKDVELRCDPISGHTALYWYRQSLGQGLEFLIYFQGNSAPDKSGLPSDRFSAERTGGSVSTLTIQRTQQEDSAVYLCASSLGGGGTDTQYFGPGTRLTVL.

The chain links TRBV10-3 to TRBJ2-5, with TRBD2 identical over 7 bases. The trim removed 1 base at V and 4 bases at J, leaving 9 bases unmatched. Germline CDR1 is ENHRY and CDR2 is SYGVKD. This CDR3 has 16 amino acids. CDR3 in amino acids: CAISELVGGPLETQYF. The DNA of the CDR3 is TGTGCCATCAGTGAGTTGGTGGGAGGGCCGTTAGAGACCCAGTACTTC.

J is TRBJ2-3 and V is TRBV20-1, with 10 bases lining up with TRBD2. The length of the CDR3 is 15 residues. Germline trimming cut 5 bases from V and 4 bases from J; bases unmatched to any gene: 9. The V gene's germline CDR1 is DFQATT and CDR2 SNEGSKA (reference sequence). CDR3: CSAGVAGGASDTQYF. The CDR3 nucleotides are TGCAGTGCTGGTGTAGCGGGAGGTGCGTCAGATACGCAGTATTTT.

V and J are TRBV30 and TRBJ2-1; D unclear. V was cut by 7 bases and J by 6 bases, with 22 bases left in between. The CDR3 sequence is 15 residues long. Germline V lookup: CDR1 GTSNPN, CDR2 SVGIG (reference sequence). The CDR3 sequence: CASSRDGIRSNEQFF. The CDR3 DNA reads TGTGCCTCCAGCCGAGACGGAATCCGGTCCAATGAGCAGTTCTTC.

This chain connects TRBV7-3 to TRBJ2-1; 9 bases are shared with TRBD2. The CDR3 loop spans 15 amino acids. With V trimmed by 5 bases and J by 1 base, 3 bases remained unmatched. Germline values: CDR1 SGHTA, CDR2 FQGTGA. DNA for the CDR3: TGTGCCAGCAGCCGCCTAGCGGGGTCCTACAATGAGCAGTTCTTC. Its protein product is CASSRLAGSYNEQFF.

The chain uses TRBV7-3 and TRBJ2-1; D uncertain. Germline V gene lookup returns CDR1 SGHTA and CDR2 FQGTGA. Trimming shortened V by 5 bases and J by 6 bases, and 17 bases separated the two germline ends. The CDR3 contains 15 residues. Here the CDR3 reads CASSLMGWPGNEQFF. The CDR3 DNA reads TGTGCCAGCAGCCTTATGGGTTGGCCGGGCAATGAGCAGTTCTTC.

The chain is built from TRBV18 and TRBJ2-7; TRBD1 aligns across 10 bases. Germline lookup yields CDR1 KGHSH and CDR2 LQKENI. The CDR3 extends over 13 amino acids. V dropped 4 bases and J dropped 6; count of bases not matched to a gene: 3. In DNA form, the CDR3 reads TGTGCCAGCTCACGCGGACAGGGGGGCGAGCAGTACTTC. Translating gives CASSRGQGGEQYF.

This clone was counted only a few times. V usage is TRBV7-2 and J usage is TRBJ2-1; D assignment may be TRBD1 or TRBD2 (5 bases each). Per the germline V gene, CDR1 is SGHTA and CDR2 is FQGNSA. CDR3 size: 15 residues. V gave up 5 bases and J gave up 7 bases, with 18 bases separating them. For the CDR3, the DNA is TGTGCCAGCAGCCCATGGGGCCAGGGAGTTAATGAGCAGTTCTTC. Protein sequence: CASSPWGQGVNEQFF.

V and J are TRBV4-3 and TRBJ2-7; no clear D gene. Germline V gene data show CDR1 as LGHNA and CDR2 as YSLEER. The V and J ends lost 0 bases and 3 bases respectively, with 9 bases between them. There are 14 residues in the CDR3. The CDR3 nucleotides read TGCGCCAGCAGCCAAGATCATTTATTCTACGAGCAGTACTTC. Translated: CASSQDHLFYEQYF.

The genes are TRBV5-1 and TRBJ2-7; 8 bases line up with TRBD2. The CDR3 loop spans 15 amino acids. Trimming took 0 bases from V and 7 from J; bases not matched to a gene: 9. The V gene's germline CDR1 is SGHRS and CDR2 YFSETQ. This chain's CDR3 is CASSLVLADPKEQYF. For the CDR3, the DNA is TGCGCCAGCAGCTTGGTACTAGCGGACCCTAAGGAGCAGTACTTC.

V and J are TRBV9 and TRBJ2-5, with D possibly TRBD1 on 6 matching bases. Looked up from germline, CDR1 is SGDLS and CDR2 is YYNGEE. V was clipped by 0 bases and J by 2 bases, with 8 bases between them. The CDR3 is 14 residues long. CDR3 sequence: CASSVDRAQETQYF. The DNA of the CDR3 is TGTGCCAGCAGCGTAGACAGGGCGCAAGAGACCCAGTACTTC.

A remark on this clone: Different DNA sequences within this sample yield the same CDR3. V and J are TRBV3-1 (or the pseudogene TRBV3-2) and TRBJ2-7; 7 bases line up with TRBD2. From germline, CDR1 is LGHDT and CDR2 YNNKEL (reference sequence). CDR3 length: 15 amino acids. V shed 1 base and J 3 bases; nucleotides not matched to a gene: 6. CDR3 DNA: TGTGCCAGCAGCCAAGTCGCTAGCGGATTCTACGAGCAGTACTTC. Translating it yields CASSQVASGFYEQYF.

CDR3 sequence reads: CATSESGGNQPQHF. In nucleotides, the CDR3 is TGTGCCACCAGTGAATCTGGGGGCAATCAGCCCCAGCATTTT. This chain links TRBV24-1 with TRBJ1-5; the D is unclear. The germline gives CDR1 KGHDR, CDR2 SFDVKD. This CDR3 is built from 14 residues. Trimming pared 4 bases from V and 2 bases from J, leaving 8 bases between.

This clone was detected only once. The rearrangement joins TRBV14 to TRBJ2-3, with a weak D call TRBD1 (6 bases). The germline V gene encodes CDR1 SGHDN and CDR2 FVKESK. CDR3 length: 14 residues. V was pared by 6 bases and J by 6 bases, with 16 bases between. As DNA, the CDR3 is TGTGCCAGCAGAATGGACAGCCCCCGGGATACGCAGTATTTT. Translated, it gives CASRMDSPRDTQYF.

Comment on this clone: At the DNA level, this CDR3 is encoded by other sequences in the same sample as well. This chain connects TRBV19 to TRBJ1-5, with TRBD1 identical over 7 bases. Germline assignment: CDR1 LNHDA and CDR2 SQIVND (reference sequence). The V gene end was trimmed by 6 bases and the J gene end by 0 bases; junction bases not matched to a gene: 2. The CDR3 totals 14 residues. CDR3 residues: CASRDRASNQPQHF. CDR3 DNA sequence: TGTGCCAGTAGAGACAGGGCTAGCAATCAGCCCCAGCATTTT.

This chain joins TRBV5-4 and TRBJ2-5; D ambiguous. The CDR3 has 14 amino acids. Trimming left V 0 bases short and J 1 base short, with 7 bases between. Germline V CDR1 and CDR2: SGHNT, YYREEE (reference sequence). In DNA, the CDR3 is TGTGCCAGCAGCTTGGAGTTCCGCCAAGAGACCCAGTACTTC. It specifies CASSLEFRQETQYF.